Below are 11 T cell receptor beta chains sequenced from a single sample in a study of memory CD4+ T cells and cytomegalovirus serostatus. Assay used: immunoSEQ multiplex PCR; TCRdb lists only in-frame clones, some missing. The repertoire holds tens of thousands of clones, with around 80% as singletons. The sort gate was single viable CD3+CD4+CD8-CD45RO+ cells for memory CD4+ T cells. Sample: memory CD4+ T cells from blood. These TCRs come from an adult in good health and CMV-seronegative.

This clone was recorded a few times. J is TRBJ1-1 and V is TRBV7-2; D uncertain. The CDR3 has 12 amino acids. V dropped 2 bases and J dropped 9 bases, with 10 bases sitting between them. Per the germline V gene, CDR1 is SGHTA and CDR2 is FQGNSA. In DNA form, the CDR3 reads TGTGCCAGCAGCTTATCGACGGTACAAGCTTTCTTT. Encoded protein: CASSLSTVQAFF.

This chain connects TRBV29-1 to TRBJ1-2; TRBD1 might be the D (5 bases). Germline V lookup: CDR1 SQVTM, CDR2 ANQGSEA. This CDR3 region has 12 residues. Trimming pared 4 bases from V and 4 bases from J, leaving 10 bases between. CDR3 sequence: CSVVKGTYGYTF. CDR3 coding DNA: TGCAGCGTTGTGAAGGGGACCTATGGCTACACCTTC.

The V call is TRBV6-6, the J call TRBJ1-5; TRBD1 might be the D (5 bases). With 2 bases removed from V and 2 bases from J, the gap between germline ends came to 7 bases. Germline CDR1 and CDR2: MNHNY and SVGAGI (reference sequence). This CDR3 is built from 14 residues. DNA for the CDR3: TGTGCCAGCAGTTACACGGGGGGCAATCAGCCCCAGCATTTT. It translates to CASSYTGGNQPQHF.

The chain joins TRBV27 to TRBJ2-7; perhaps TRBD2 as D (6 bases). There are 12 residues in the CDR3. Germline V lookup: CDR1 MNHEY, CDR2 SMNVEV (reference sequence). Deletions cut 6 bases from V and 3 bases from J, with 9 bases between. This CDR3 reads CASSGGLYEQYF. The CDR3 DNA reads as TGTGCCAGCAGCGGGGGACTCTACGAGCAGTACTTC.

V is TRBV5-4 and J is TRBJ2-1; D uncertain. The CDR3 has 15 amino acids. Trimming cost V 2 bases and J 5 bases, with 14 bases left between them. CDR1 is SGHNT, CDR2 YYREEE, per germline (reference sequence). The CDR3 bases are TGTGCCAGCAGCTTTACCAGCGCAATAAACAATGAGCAGTTCTTC. Protein: CASSFTSAINNEQFF.

The rearrangement links TRBV28 to TRBJ1-2, with 9 bases lining up with TRBD1. The CDR3 spans 14 residues. Trimming removed 6 bases from V and 3 bases from J; junction bases left unmatched: 5. Germline V gives CDR1 MDHEN, CDR2 SYDVKM. The CDR3 protein is CASSKRDRDYGYTF. DNA of the CDR3: TGTGCCAGCAGCAAGAGGGACAGGGACTATGGCTACACCTTC.

The V and J genes are TRBV5-1 and TRBJ1-3, with 7 positions matching TRBD1. The V gene's germline CDR1 is SGHRS and CDR2 YFSETQ. V trimming: 0 bases; J trimming: 9 bases; junction bases outside the gene matches: 6. The CDR3 is made up of 14 amino acids. The CDR3 loop is CASSLEQEGATIYF. CDR3 nucleotides: TGCGCCAGCAGCTTGGAACAGGAGGGGGCCACCATATATTTT. Together with reference TRBV5-1 and TRBJ1-3, the CDR3 gives the full variable domain: KAGVTQTPRYLIKTRGQQVTLSCSPISGHRSVSWYQQTPGQGLQFLFEYFSETQRNKGNFPGRFSGRQFSNSRSEMNVSTLELGDSALYLCASSLEQEGATIYFGEGSWLTVV.

The chain has TRBV11-2 and TRBJ2-1, with D possibly matching TRBD2 (6 bases). Germline lookup yields CDR1 SGHAT and CDR2 FQNNGV. The CDR3 contains 14 residues. Trimming took 4 bases from V and 10 from J, leaving 17 bases between them. The CDR3, as DNA: TGTGCCAGCAGCTACGAACCAACTAGCTTGGAGCAGTTCTTC. It encodes CASSYEPTSLEQFF.

This chain links TRBV18 with TRBJ1-1; 7 bases are a match to TRBD1. CDR1 and CDR2 (germline): KGHSH, LQKENI. V was clipped by 4 bases and J by 4 bases; unmatched bases: 9. The CDR3 is 15 amino acids. Here the CDR3 DNA reads TGTGCCAGCTCACGAGAGCGACAGGGAGGCACTGAAGCTTTCTTT. Protein sequence: CASSRERQGGTEAFF. Filled out from reference TRBV18 and TRBJ1-1, the complete variable domain reads NAGVMQNPRHLVRRRGQEARLRCSPMKGHSHVYWYRQLPEEGLKFMVYLQKENIIDESGMPKERFSAEFPKEGPSILRIQQVVRGDSAAYFCASSRERQGGTEAFFGQGTRLTVV.

The chain joins TRBV5-1 to TRBJ1-2; weak D call: TRBD1 (5 bases). Germline CDR1 SGHRS, CDR2 YFSETQ. The ends were cut back, 3 bases at V and 0 bases at J, with 9 bases in the middle. This CDR3 contains 14 residues. The CDR3: CASSSGPSNYGYTF. The DNA for the CDR3 is TGCGCCAGCAGCTCGGGACCTTCTAACTATGGCTACACCTTC.

V gene TRBV6-5 combines with J gene TRBJ1-1; perhaps TRBD1 as D (6 bases). Trimming left V 7 bases short and J 4 bases short, with 16 bases between. CDR1 and CDR2 (germline): MNHEY, SVGAGI. There are 14 residues in the CDR3. The CDR3 DNA is TGTGCCAGCACGTCAGGGGTTCTAGGCACTGAAGCTTTCTTT. Its protein is CASTSGVLGTEAFF.